This TCR beta chain emerged from a study of metastatic and nonmetastatic thyroid tumors. Study-wide background: The authors compared repertoires across blood and tumor or nodule tissue from malignant and benign thyroid patients. General study points: Reports indicated that malignant thyroid tumors showed significantly higher TCR beta diversity than benign nodules did, in blood and tumor.

Germline CDR1 is LNHDA and CDR2 is SQIVND (reference sequence). CDR3 length: 19 residues. The V gene lost 7 bases and the J gene lost 3 bases, with 29 bases spanning the gap. Each patient came to thyroid surgery without any prior treatment (of any kind). This clone was seen a single time. Its antigen is as yet unknown. Study processing details: The study's classifier, a distant-metastasis tool for papillary thyroid cancer, was built using CDR3 differences across clinicopathological groups. TCRdb recomputed clones from the PCR reads via MiXCR. For this entry, the V and J calls and clone size follow TCRdb and not the study's own pipeline. The sample lists tens of thousands of clones; about a third were seen once.

The receptor's source is a female donor with papillary thyroid cancer or a benign thyroid nodule (not recorded which). Some clones in this sample may be carry-over from other donors' samples. The sequencing input was tumor tissue. The chain has TRBV19 and TRBJ2-3; D possibly matches TRBD1 or TRBD2 (5 bases each). The CDR3 sequence: CASMWSGTIFLPTTDTQYF. CDR3 DNA sequence: TGTGCCAGTATGTGGTCCGGGACGATTTTTTTACCCACAACAGATACGCAGTATTTT.